A single sample gave rise to the 31 T cell receptor beta chains below, sequenced in a study of control samples from healthy donors and cancer patients. Produced via immunoSEQ multiplex PCR; TCRdb's table is partial and in-frame only. The sample carries 110,000 to 150,000 clones, about 93% recorded once. The sample comprised PBMCs. Source of these receptors: a man in his sixties with colorectal cancer.

The count of this clone is one. The V and J genes are TRBV2 and TRBJ1-2; TRBD1 matches at 7 bases. Germline V gene data show CDR1 as SNHLY and CDR2 as FYNNEI. The junction had 4 bases not matched to a gene; V was cut back by 4 bases and J by 2 bases. This CDR3 is built from 14 residues. CDR3 coding DNA: TGTGCCAGCAGTGGGGACAGCAGAAACTATGGCTACACCTTC. Translation: CASSGDSRNYGYTF.

This clone is a singleton in its sample. The J gene is TRBJ1-4, the V gene TRBV27; D remains unclear. Germline CDR1 is MNHEY and CDR2 is SMNVEV (reference sequence). The V gene lost 5 bases and the J gene lost 8 bases, with 15 bases spanning the gap. CDR3 length: 14 amino acids. The CDR3 loop reads CASSAPGLGEKLFF. CDR3 nucleotides: TGTGCCAGCAGTGCGCCGGGGTTGGGCGAAAAACTGTTTTTT. Based on the CDR3 plus reference TRBV27 and TRBJ1-4, the full variable domain is EAQVTQNPRYLITVTGKKLTVTCSQNMNHEYMSWYRQDPGLGLRQIYYSMNVEVTDKGDVPEGYKVSRKEKRNFPLILESPSPNQTSLYFCASSAPGLGEKLFFGSGTQLSVL.

The CDR3 DNA sequence: TGCGCCAGCAGCTTGCAGGTGATGAACACTGAAGCTTTCTTT. Its translation: CASSLQVMNTEAFF. This chain uses TRBV5-1 with TRBJ1-1; D unresolved. Germline V CDR1 and CDR2: SGHRS, YFSETQ. V lost 1 base, J lost 0 bases, and 7 bases lay in between. This CDR3 is 14 amino acids long. Based on the CDR3 plus reference TRBV5-1 and TRBJ1-1, the full variable domain is KAGVTQTPRYLIKTRGQQVTLSCSPISGHRSVSWYQQTPGQGLQFLFEYFSETQRNKGNFPGRFSGRQFSNSRSEMNVSTLELGDSALYLCASSLQVMNTEAFFGQGTRLTVV.

The chain links TRBV24-1 to TRBJ2-2; 8 bases line up with TRBD1. CDR1 is KGHDR, CDR2 SFDVKD, per germline. V trimming: 4 bases; J trimming: 6 bases; junction bases outside the gene matches: 6. The CDR3 length is 15 residues. The CDR3 region has the DNA TGTGCCACCAGTGAGACAGGGGCGGCGGCCGGGGAGCTGTTTTTT. It yields the protein CATSETGAAAGELFF.

The V and J genes are TRBV25-1 and TRBJ2-3; 10 bases are a match to TRBD2. The CDR3 sequence is 17 residues long. Germline trimming cut 1 base from V and 3 bases from J; bases unmatched to any gene: 7. The germline gives CDR1 MGHDK, CDR2 SYGVNS. The CDR3 spells CASSELGAGGRTDTQYF. CDR3 nucleotide sequence: TGTGCCAGCAGTGAATTAGGAGCGGGGGGGCGTACAGATACGCAGTATTTT.

The rearrangement joins TRBV5-1 to TRBJ2-3; D remains ambiguous. The CDR3 totals 15 residues. Germline V gene data show CDR1 as SGHRS and CDR2 as YFSETQ. The V end lost 0 bases, the J end lost 2 bases, and 10 bases lay between the germline ends. CDR3 sequence reads: CASSLGTANTDTQYF. CDR3 coding DNA: TGCGCCAGCAGCTTGGGGACGGCTAACACAGATACGCAGTATTTT.

The chain recombines TRBV7-8 with TRBJ2-2; D is possibly TRBD1 (5 bases). Trimming cost V 5 bases and J 2 bases, with 9 bases left between them. This CDR3 comprises 14 residues. Germline V gene lookup returns CDR1 SGHVS and CDR2 FQNEAQ. The CDR3 spells CASSPRVNTGELFF. In nucleotides, the CDR3 is TGTGCCAGCAGCCCCAGGGTTAACACCGGGGAGCTGTTTTTT.

The rearrangement uses TRBV11-2 and TRBJ2-1, with D hard to call. The CDR3 is made up of 16 amino acids. V shed 4 bases and J shed 4 bases, with 17 bases lying between them. In germline, CDR1 is SGHAT, CDR2 FQNNGV. CDR3 amino acids: CASSSPGRKVYNEQFF. The CDR3 region has the DNA TGTGCCAGCAGCTCACCCGGCAGAAAGGTGTACAATGAGCAGTTCTTC.

The V gene is TRBV3-1 (or the pseudogene TRBV3-2), the J gene TRBJ1-1; TRBD1 matches 9 bases. Per germline, CDR1 LGHDT and CDR2 YNNKEL (reference sequence). The CDR3 extends over 13 amino acids. Losses at the gene ends were 5 bases for V and 6 bases for J; bases not matched to a gene: 4. The CDR3 sequence is CASSWDRAPEAFF. The CDR3 nucleotides read TGTGCCAGCAGCTGGGACAGGGCCCCTGAAGCTTTCTTT.

The chain joins TRBV27 to TRBJ2-1, with 13 bases lining up with TRBD2. CDR3 length: 16 amino acids. Germline assignment: CDR1 MNHEY and CDR2 SMNVEV (reference sequence). Unmatched junction bases numbered 7, after V lost 2 bases and J lost 9 bases. CDR3 nucleotide sequence: TGTGCCAGCAGTTTACCTGGACTAGCGGGGGTGGGTGAGCAGTTCTTC. Translated, it gives CASSLPGLAGVGEQFF.

The rearrangement joins TRBV5-6 to TRBJ2-1, with TRBD2 matching over 7 bases. The ends lost 4 bases at V and 7 bases at J; junction bases unmatched: 17. This CDR3 region has 17 residues. Germline lookup yields CDR1 SGHDT and CDR2 YYEEEE. The CDR3: CASSPPEIGGSWNEQFF. CDR3 nucleotides: TGTGCCAGCAGCCCACCAGAGATCGGGGGGTCCTGGAATGAGCAGTTCTTC.

As to this clone: This sample also contains other DNA sequences that code for the same CDR3. This sequence joins TRBV9 and TRBJ1-4; no reliable D call. Germline V gene data show CDR1 as SGDLS and CDR2 as YYNGEE. The V end lost 0 bases, the J end lost 0 bases, and 3 bases lay between the germline ends. CDR3 length: 14 amino acids. The CDR3 spells CASSVDTTNEKLFF. CDR3 sequence (DNA): TGTGCCAGCAGCGTAGACACAACTAATGAAAAACTGTTTTTT.

The CDR3 coding sequence is TGTGCCAGCAGTTCGGGACAGGGTGCAGAGCAGTTCTTC. As protein: CASSSGQGAEQFF. The V call is TRBV12-3 or TRBV12-4, the J call TRBJ2-1; 9 bases align to TRBD1. CDR3 length: 13 residues. V trimming: 4 bases; J trimming: 10 bases; junction bases outside the gene matches: 5.

The V call is TRBV5-8, the J call TRBJ2-1, with 7 bases identical to TRBD1. CDR1 is SGHTS, CDR2 YDEGEE, per germline. This CDR3 comprises 15 residues. With 1 base clipped from V and 0 bases from J, the junction kept 1 base outside the gene matches. The CDR3 is CASSLTGVSYNEQFF. In DNA form, the CDR3 reads TGTGCCAGCAGCTTGACAGGGGTCTCCTACAATGAGCAGTTCTTC. Together with reference TRBV5-8 and TRBJ2-1, the CDR3 gives the full variable domain: EAGVTQSPTHLIKTRGQQATLRCSPISGHTSVYWYQQALGLGLQFLLWYDEGEERNRGNFPPRFSGRQFPNYSSELNVNALELEDSALYLCASSLTGVSYNEQFFGPGTRLTVL.

In its sample, this clone was seen once. This chain uses TRBV3-1 (or the pseudogene TRBV3-2) with TRBJ2-4, with D unclear. V gave up 3 bases and J gave up 0 bases, with 9 bases separating them. CDR3 size: 15 residues. Germline V gene data show CDR1 as LGHDT and CDR2 as YNNKEL (reference sequence). CDR3: CASSQGSLAKNIQYF. Written as DNA, the CDR3 is TGTGCCAGCAGCCAGGGCAGCCTAGCCAAAAACATTCAGTACTTC.

The gene calls are TRBV6-5 and TRBJ2-7; 7 bases agree with TRBD2. Germline-derived CDR1 and CDR2 are MNHEY and SVGAGI. The CDR3 contains 14 residues. V trimming: 5 bases; J trimming: 0 bases; junction bases outside the gene matches: 4. The CDR3 here is CASSRTRSSYEQYF. The CDR3 DNA is TGTGCCAGCAGTCGGACTAGAAGCTCCTACGAGCAGTACTTC.

The rearrangement uses TRBV7-8 and TRBJ2-7; D gene unclear. CDR1 is SGHVS and CDR2 is FQNEAQ in the germline V gene. CDR3 length: 15 amino acids. Deletions cut 3 bases from V and 6 bases from J, with 18 bases between. In nucleotides, the CDR3 is TGTGCCAGCAGCTTTCGGACGGCTAAGGGCAGCGAGCAGTACTTC. Residues: CASSFRTAKGSEQYF.

The J gene is TRBJ2-4, the V gene TRBV30; 16 bases are shared with TRBD2. This CDR3 region has 20 residues. V shed 2 bases and J 0 bases; nucleotides not matched to a gene: 10. Germline V CDR1 and CDR2: GTSNPN, SVGIG (reference sequence). The CDR3 sequence is CAWSSIRGLAGGLAKNIQYF. The CDR3 DNA reads as TGTGCCTGGAGTTCGATCCGGGGACTAGCGGGGGGGCTAGCCAAAAACATTCAGTACTTC.

This sequence joins TRBV11-3 and TRBJ2-5, with no clear D. The germline gives CDR1 SGHNT, CDR2 YENEEA. V shed 0 bases and J shed 7 bases, with 9 bases lying between them. The CDR3 is 13 residues long. The CDR3 sequence is CASSLDPRGTQYF. CDR3 DNA sequence: TGTGCCAGCAGCTTAGATCCTCGCGGGACCCAGTACTTC. Full variable domain (outside the CDR3, taken from reference TRBV11-3 and TRBJ2-5): EAGVVQSPRYKIIEKKQPVAFWCNPISGHNTLYWYLQNLGQGPELLIRYENEEAVDDSQLPKDRFSAERLKGVDSTLKIQPAELGDSAVYLCASSLDPRGTQYFGPGTRLLVL.

This clone was picked up one time. This CDR3 reads CASSRDGLAGVLQYNEQFF. The DNA for the CDR3 is TGTGCCAGCAGCAGGGACGGACTAGCGGGGGTCCTCCAATACAATGAGCAGTTCTTC. The chain has TRBV5-5 and TRBJ2-1; 13 bases match TRBD2. This CDR3 spans 19 amino acids. Germline CDR1 is SGHKS and CDR2 is YYEKEE (reference sequence). The J segment lost 4 bases and the V segment lost 4 bases, leaving 14 bases of the junction unmatched.

V is TRBV19 and J is TRBJ2-5, with TRBD1 matching 12 bases. CDR3 size: 16 residues. J was trimmed by 4 bases and V by 6 bases; bases with no gene match: 9. Germline V gene lookup returns CDR1 LNHDA and CDR2 SQIVND (reference sequence). Written as DNA, the CDR3 is TGTGCCAGTAGCCTCGGGGGGACAGGGGGCTTAGAGACCCAGTACTTC. It encodes CASSLGGTGGLETQYF.

V gene TRBV6-5 combines with J gene TRBJ1-1, with 8 bases lining up with TRBD1. Germline CDR1 MNHEY, CDR2 SVGAGI. Unmatched junction bases numbered 3, after V lost 5 bases and J lost 10 bases. The CDR3 loop spans 11 amino acids. Here the CDR3 reads CASSTGGGAFF. CDR3 bases: TGTGCCAGCAGTACAGGGGGAGGAGCTTTCTTT.

V and J are TRBV19 and TRBJ2-7, with 9 bases that match TRBD1. The V and J ends lost 6 bases and 5 bases, in that order; junction bases with no gene match: 8. Germline V CDR1 and CDR2: LNHDA, SQIVND (reference sequence). The CDR3 runs 14 residues. CDR3 residues: CASRPGQGFDEQYF. For the CDR3, the DNA is TGTGCCAGTAGACCGGGACAGGGATTCGACGAGCAGTACTTC. Looking up the rest from reference TRBV19 and TRBJ2-7 gives the full variable domain: DGGITQSPKYLFRKEGQNVTLSCEQNLNHDAMYWYRQDPGQGLRLIYYSQIVNDFQKGDIAEGYSVSREKKESFPLTVTSAQKNPTAFYLCASRPGQGFDEQYFGPGTRLTVT.

In its sample, this clone was seen a few times. The chain is built from TRBV7-7 and TRBJ1-3; no reliable D call. V gave up 0 bases and J gave up 1 base, with 4 bases separating them. Germline CDR1 SSHAT, CDR2 FNYEAQ (reference sequence). The CDR3 sequence is 14 residues long. CDR3 loop: CASSLAGSGNTIYF. CDR3 coding DNA: TGTGCCAGCAGCTTAGCAGGTTCTGGAAACACCATATATTTT.

The chain uses TRBV19 and TRBJ2-3, with D possibly matching TRBD1 (5 bases). Per germline, CDR1 LNHDA and CDR2 SQIVND (reference sequence). Trimming left V 2 bases short and J 1 base short, with 10 bases between. The CDR3 totals 15 residues. DNA of the CDR3: TGTGCCAGTAGTATACAGGGCGTTGGCACAGATACGCAGTATTTT. Translation: CASSIQGVGTDTQYF.

This clone was counted a single time. The rearrangement joins TRBV5-1 to TRBJ2-5; D gene ambiguous. Trimming stripped 4 bases from V and 0 bases from J, with 4 bases between. Germline values: CDR1 SGHRS, CDR2 YFSETQ. CDR3 size: 12 residues. CDR3 bases: TGCGCCAGCAGCCCTAACCAAGAGACCCAGTACTTC. It yields the protein CASSPNQETQYF.

This chain's CDR3 is CASSDTGGTEAFF. As DNA, the CDR3 is TGTGCCAGCAGTGACACGGGTGGCACTGAAGCTTTCTTT. This chain uses TRBV6-2 or TRBV6-3 with TRBJ1-1; D gene uncertain. V lost 5 bases and J 4 bases, leaving 11 bases between the germline ends. The length of the CDR3 is 13 residues. Per germline, CDR1 MNHEY and CDR2 SVGEGT.

The rearrangement links TRBV27 to TRBJ1-5; D may be TRBD1 (6 bases). The CDR3 loop spans 17 amino acids. Germline V CDR1 and CDR2: MNHEY, SMNVEV (reference sequence). Between the trimmed V and J ends, which lost 5 bases and 0 bases, there was a span of 17 bases. CDR3 loop: CASSPSWTDYSNQPQHF. The CDR3 coding sequence is TGTGCCAGCAGTCCTTCCTGGACAGATTATAGCAATCAGCCCCAGCATTTT.

The gene calls are TRBV18 and TRBJ2-3, with TRBD2 matching over 13 bases. Germline V gene lookup returns CDR1 KGHSH and CDR2 LQKENI. The CDR3 is 17 amino acids. The J segment lost 4 bases and the V segment lost 6 bases, leaving 10 bases of the junction unmatched. CDR3 residues: CASSRRTSGGMSDTQYF. The DNA of the CDR3 is TGTGCCAGCTCGCGCCGGACTAGCGGGGGAATGTCAGATACGCAGTATTTT.

In the case of this clone: In the same sample, other DNA sequences code for this CDR3. V usage is TRBV4-1 and J usage is TRBJ2-5; 12 positions agree with TRBD2. The CDR3 is 17 amino acids. Germline CDR1 is MGHRA and CDR2 is YSYEKL. The ends lost 1 base at V and 4 bases at J; junction bases unmatched: 7. The DNA of the CDR3 is TGCGCCAGCAGCCAAGGTCCGGCTAGCGGGGGGGGAGAGACCCAGTACTTC. As protein: CASSQGPASGGGETQYF.

The table lists this clone with a few counts. V usage is TRBV7-9 and J usage is TRBJ1-1, with 8 bases fitting TRBD1. The germline CDR1 and CDR2 sequences are SEHNR and FQNEAQ (reference sequence). There are 11 residues in the CDR3. The CDR3 here is CAGQGNTEAFF. The DNA of the CDR3 is TGTGCAGGACAGGGGAACACTGAAGCTTTCTTT.